These T cell receptor beta chains were read from a single sample in a study of early T cells in non-severe SARS-CoV-2 infection. TCRdb itself ran the 5' RACE reads through MiXCR, one entry per CDR3 protein. The sample consists of approximately 70,000 distinct CDR3 sequences, 9.5% to 15% of them appearing once. The sequencing used whole blood, collected at baseline. These receptors all stem from an adult who was a healthcare worker with PCR-confirmed SARS-CoV-2 infection or an uninfected control (not recorded which). Each CDR3 is given with its conserved first and last residue. A D gene is named only where the DNA matches it firmly. Part of the rows lack a size; the others show once, few, many or a class for expanded clones.

abundance	len	j_gene	d_gene	v_gene	CDR3aa	CDR3nt
NA	15	TRBJ1-4	TRBD1	TRBV7-2	CASSPRQGWGEKLFF	TGTGCCAGCAGCCCCCGACAGGGATGGGGTGAAAAACTGTTTTTT
many	11	TRBJ1-1	NA	TRBV29-1	CSVAGSMRAFF	TGCAGCGTTGCGGGCAGCATGCGGGCTTTCTTT
NA	14	TRBJ1-5	NA	TRBV19	CASMWAGGGQPQHF	TGTGCCAGTATGTGGGCAGGCGGAGGGCAGCCCCAGCATTTT
many	15	TRBJ2-1	TRBD2	TRBV20-1	CSVPPPSGGANEQFF	TGCAGTGTTCCCCCCCCTAGCGGGGGGGCCAATGAGCAGTTCTTC
NA	14	TRBJ2-3	TRBD2	TRBV7-2	CASSPGLAAGAQYF	TGTGCCAGCAGCCCTGGACTAGCGGCAGGGGCGCAGTATTTT
NA	14	TRBJ2-5	TRBD1	TRBV28	CASSFRGGLETQYF	TGTGCCAGCAGTTTTCGAGGGGGCCTGGAGACCCAGTACTTC
many	18	TRBJ2-1	NA	TRBV6-6	CASSYSFRDIDSYNEQFF	TGTGCCAGCAGTTACTCGTTCCGGGACATCGATTCCTACAATGAGCAGTTCTTC
few	22	TRBJ2-3	TRBD2	TRBV4-1	CASSQGRWRLLAGALHTDTQYF	TGCGCCAGCAGCCAAGGACGATGGAGGCTACTAGCGGGGGCCCTTCACACAGATACGCAGTATTTT
NA	12	TRBJ2-4	NA	TRBV29-1	CSVGSPKNIQYF	TGCAGCGTTGGTAGTCCCAAAAACATTCAGTACTTC
NA	14	TRBJ2-7	NA	TRBV19	CASRSIGASYEQYF	TGTGCCAGTAGATCGATTGGGGCCTCCTACGAGCAGTACTTC
NA	15	TRBJ2-3	TRBD1	TRBV4-2	CASSHRTGSTDTQYF	TGTGCCAGCAGCCACCGGACAGGGTCCACAGATACGCAGTATTTT
NA	12	TRBJ2-1	NA	TRBV18	CASSPSVPEQFF	TGTGCCAGCTCACCATCCGTCCCTGAGCAGTTCTTC
few	13	TRBJ1-5	TRBD1	TRBV7-9	CASSGQENQPQHF	TGTGCCAGCTCGGGACAGGAAAATCAGCCCCAGCATTTT
NA	13	TRBJ2-2	NA	TRBV20-1	CSASREDTGELFF	TGCAGTGCTAGCAGGGAGGACACCGGGGAGCTGTTTTTT
few	12	TRBJ1-2	NA	TRBV25-1	CASRQPGYGYTF	TGTGCCAGCAGACAGCCGGGGTATGGCTACACCTTC
many	14	TRBJ1-4	NA	TRBV7-9	CASSLGPGDEKLFF	TGTGCCAGCAGCTTAGGTCCGGGGGATGAAAAACTGTTTTTT
many	16	TRBJ1-1	NA	TRBV14	CASSPMGSRAVTEAFF	TGTGCCAGCAGCCCCATGGGGTCCAGGGCGGTCACTGAAGCTTTCTTT
few	15	TRBJ1-2	NA	TRBV6-5	CASKLEGGPNYGYTF	TGTGCCAGCAAGTTGGAAGGGGGACCGAACTATGGCTACACCTTC
few	14	TRBJ2-3	TRBD1	TRBV6-2/TRBV6-3	CATQTGTGADTQYF	TGTGCCACTCAAACCGGGACAGGGGCCGATACGCAGTATTTT
NA	16	TRBJ2-2	TRBD2	TRBV29-1	CSVPGLAGSNTGELFF	TGCAGCGTTCCCGGACTAGCGGGGTCGAACACCGGGGAGCTGTTTTTT
many	12	TRBJ2-3	NA	TRBV7-9	CASSLETDTQYF	TGTGCCAGCAGCTTAGAGACAGATACGCAGTATTTT
NA	15	TRBJ2-7	TRBD2	TRBV7-8	CASSTSGGRSYEQYF	TGTGCCAGCAGCACTAGCGGGGGCCGCTCCTACGAGCAGTACTTC
NA	16	TRBJ2-4	TRBD2	TRBV20-1	CSAGLAGGPTKNIQYF	TGCAGCGCGGGACTAGCGGGGGGGCCGACCAAAAACATTCAGTACTTC
NA	13	TRBJ2-3	TRBD2	TRBV29-1	CSLAGVTTDTQYF	TGCAGCCTAGCGGGGGTTACCACAGATACGCAGTATTTT
NA	16	TRBJ2-6	TRBD1	TRBV7-9	CASIPGQGFGANVLTF	TGTGCCAGCATTCCGGGACAGGGGTTTGGGGCCAACGTCCTGACTTTC
few	15	TRBJ2-7	TRBD2	TRBV12-3/TRBV12-4	CASSPGLVRGYEQYF	TGTGCCAGCAGTCCAGGACTAGTGCGTGGTTACGAGCAGTACTTC
once	13	TRBJ2-1	NA	TRBV29-1	CSVEAPRGNEQFF	TGCAGCGTTGAAGCCCCCAGGGGCAATGAGCAGTTCTTC
many	16	TRBJ1-4	NA	TRBV7-6	CASSLAAPSTNEKLFF	TGTGCCAGCAGCTTAGCGGCGCCTTCAACTAATGAAAAACTGTTTTTT
few	15	TRBJ1-6	NA	TRBV14	CASSQGQARFVPLHF	TGTGCCAGCAGCCAAGGACAGGCGAGATTTGTGCCCCTCCACTTT
many	16	TRBJ2-7	NA	TRBV6-5	CASSYSMSTGIHEQYF	TGTGCCAGCAGTTACTCGATGAGTACAGGGATCCACGAGCAGTACTTC
few	14	TRBJ2-1	TRBD2	TRBV11-2	CASSYGLAGAEQFF	TGTGCCAGCAGCTATGGACTAGCGGGGGCTGAGCAGTTCTTC
many	12	TRBJ2-5	TRBD2	TRBV29-1	CSGSSGQETQYF	TGCAGCGGCTCTAGCGGCCAAGAGACCCAGTACTTC
NA	15	TRBJ1-1	NA	TRBV4-2	CASSEDPTGPTEAFF	TGTGCCAGCAGCGAAGACCCAACAGGTCCTACGGAGGCTTTCTTT
few	14	TRBJ2-7	NA	TRBV7-2	CASSGGAMVYEQYF	TGTGCCAGCAGCGGGGGGGCCATGGTATACGAGCAGTACTTC
few	13	TRBJ1-3	NA	TRBV6-1	CASSEEIGNTIYF	TGTGCCAGCAGTGAAGAAATTGGAAACACCATATATTTT
NA	12	TRBJ1-2	NA	TRBV4-1	CASSQERGGYTF	TGCGCCAGCAGCCAAGAGCGGGGGGGCTACACCTTC
NA	12	TRBJ1-4	NA	TRBV28	CASRSGSEKLFF	TGTGCCAGTAGGTCGGGCAGCGAAAAACTGTTTTTT
NA	14	TRBJ2-5	NA	TRBV11-2	CASSSPGRGGTQYF	TGTGCCAGCAGCTCCCCCGGCCGCGGAGGGACCCAGTACTTC
NA	11	TRBJ2-1	NA	TRBV27	CASSSWNEQFF	TGTGCCAGCAGTTCATGGAATGAGCAGTTCTTC
few	15	TRBJ2-1	NA	TRBV5-1	CASSPTDSSYNEQFF	TGCGCCAGCAGCCCTACAGATAGCTCCTACAATGAGCAGTTCTTC
NA	14	TRBJ2-7	NA	TRBV20-1	CSARDPGGSYEQYF	TGCAGTGCTAGAGATCCTGGGGGCTCCTACGAGCAGTACTTC
NA	17	TRBJ1-3	TRBD1	TRBV28	CASSQTGTGASGNTIYF	TGTGCCAGCAGTCAAACCGGGACAGGGGCAAGTGGAAACACCATATATTTT
NA	15	TRBJ2-7	NA	TRBV5-1	CASSLSGTASYEQYF	TGCGCCAGCAGCTTGAGCGGTACCGCCTCCTACGAGCAGTACTTC
NA	16	TRBJ2-1	TRBD2	TRBV20-1	CSATPRTSGGRPGQFF	TGCAGTGCTACCCCCCGGACTAGCGGGGGGCGACCTGGGCAGTTCTTC